The following is a T cell receptor beta chain sequence with its context. There are 14 residues in the CDR3. V dropped 10 bases and J dropped 5 bases, with 20 bases sitting between them. Germline-derived CDR1 and CDR2 are WSHSY and SAAADI. Clones were read by immunoSEQ multiplex PCR, and TCRdb kept only the in-frame ones, dropping some. The sample consists of about 54,000 clones, around 90% of them appearing once. The data belong to a study of T cell responses to AZD1222 COVID-19 vaccine. The rearrangement links TRBV10-2 to TRBJ1-2; the D gene is possibly TRBD1 (5 bases). This clonotype was obtained from an adult in good health. Source: peripheral blood, taken on day 0 of AZD1222 vaccination. CDR3 nucleotide sequence: TGCGCCACAAGGGACCAGACTTTTAATTATGGCTACACCTTC. It yields the protein CATRDQTFNYGYTF.